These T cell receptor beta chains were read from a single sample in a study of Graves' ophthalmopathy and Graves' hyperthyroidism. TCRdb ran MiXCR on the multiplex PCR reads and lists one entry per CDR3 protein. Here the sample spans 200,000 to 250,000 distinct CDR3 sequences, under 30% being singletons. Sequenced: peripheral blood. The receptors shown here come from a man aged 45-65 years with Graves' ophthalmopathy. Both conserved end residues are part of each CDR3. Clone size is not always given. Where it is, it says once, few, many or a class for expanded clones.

CDR3aa: CASSPQGDWSYEQYF
v_gene: TRBV2
abundance: few

CDR3aa: CASSLRWLQGRRQETQYF
v_gene: TRBV28
abundance: -

CDR3aa: CASSFPLDSQETQYF
v_gene: TRBV2
abundance: many

CDR3aa: CASSYGTGLYGYTF
v_gene: TRBV6-6
abundance: many

CDR3aa: CASSLSSNYEQYF
v_gene: TRBV5-5
abundance: many

CDR3aa: CASSGRYEQYF
v_gene: TRBV28
abundance: many

CDR3aa: CASSTHDEQYF
v_gene: TRBV28
abundance: few

CDR3aa: CASTIGQAPNYGYTF
v_gene: TRBV19
abundance: many

CDR3aa: CAWSPGPSQPQHF
v_gene: TRBV30
abundance: -

CDR3aa: CASSPGTYGGAQYF
v_gene: TRBV4-3
abundance: -

CDR3aa: CSGKAGGGNIQYF
v_gene: TRBV29-1
abundance: many

CDR3aa: CASSLFQGSYEAFF
v_gene: TRBV28
abundance: -

CDR3aa: CASSSGQPGRYEQYF
v_gene: TRBV7-9
abundance: many

CDR3aa: CASSRTPYPQAGVDEQYF
v_gene: TRBV7-2
abundance: many

CDR3aa: CASSLGGGAEQYF
v_gene: TRBV27
abundance: many

CDR3aa: CASSVQGSNQPQHF
v_gene: TRBV19
abundance: few

CDR3aa: CATSDPEGGGGNYGYTF
v_gene: TRBV24-1
abundance: -

CDR3aa: CASSLRGLGVSQYF
v_gene: TRBV28
abundance: many

CDR3aa: CASTPRSGANVLTF
v_gene: TRBV11-2
abundance: many

CDR3aa: CATSDPGQIEETQYF
v_gene: TRBV24-1
abundance: few

CDR3aa: CASSEEGQGYQPQHF
v_gene: TRBV6-2/TRBV6-3
abundance: many

CDR3aa: CASSLLGTQTYEQYF
v_gene: TRBV5-1
abundance: many

CDR3aa: CAISESGEGHEQYF
v_gene: TRBV10-3
abundance: -

CDR3aa: CASSWGPGPQHF
v_gene: TRBV6-5
abundance: -

CDR3aa: CASSLLHAQPQHF
v_gene: TRBV7-2
abundance: -

CDR3aa: CASSLELRASEAFF
v_gene: TRBV7-2
abundance: many

CDR3aa: CASSISDAFSYEQYF
v_gene: TRBV19
abundance: many

CDR3aa: CASSLFSRGFRDSGANVLTF
v_gene: TRBV27
abundance: -

CDR3aa: CSVEDLGNEQYF
v_gene: TRBV29-1
abundance: many

CDR3aa: CASSKGQDQPQHF
v_gene: TRBV5-1
abundance: many

CDR3aa: CAISGQALNSPLHF
v_gene: TRBV10-3
abundance: many

CDR3aa: CASSQSGPYEQYF
v_gene: TRBV7-2
abundance: -

CDR3aa: CASRPDPGEQYF
v_gene: TRBV5-1
abundance: many

CDR3aa: CASTDPSGSTDTQYF
v_gene: TRBV28
abundance: many

CDR3aa: CASSQVLAGVGGELFF
v_gene: TRBV3-1
abundance: many

CDR3aa: CASRGTETYGYTF
v_gene: TRBV12-3/TRBV12-4
abundance: -

CDR3aa: CASRPRGTGFYEQYF
v_gene: TRBV27
abundance: many